The clone carrying this TCR beta chain was counted many times. The library targeted TCRbeta and was prepared with unique molecular identifiers. Using its own MiXCR run on the PCR reads, TCRdb lists one record per CDR3 protein. The table records a few hundred thousand distinct CDR3 sequences, roughly 20% of them present only once. This sample is part of a study of T-cell reconstitution after alpha-beta-depleted transplantation in children. This CDR3 is built from 16 residues. Germline V gene lookup returns CDR1 MNHEY and CDR2 SVGAGI. The trim removed 0 bases at V and 6 bases at J, leaving 7 bases unmatched.

The sequence derives from a human donor who donated a stem cell graft to a child with acute myeloid leukemia. The chain joins TRBV6-5 to TRBJ2-1, with 8 bases matching TRBD1. Sequenced material: PBMCs from the stem cell graft donor, taken from the stem cell graft. In DNA form, the CDR3 reads TGTGCCAGCAGTTACTCTCCGGCAGGGGGCCTCAATGAGCAGTTCTTC. Protein sequence: CASSYSPAGGLNEQFF.